Each of the 10 T cell receptor beta chains below was sequenced from the same sample in a study of blood T cell repertoires in COVID-19. TCRdb's copy holds only in-frame clones and misses some; the assay was immunoSEQ multiplex PCR. This sample has 250,000 to 400,000 clones, with roughly nine tenths found just once. Input material: peripheral blood. These receptors all come from a young woman with COVID-19, enrolled during active disease.

The J gene is TRBJ2-3, the V gene TRBV4-1, with D hard to call. The CDR3 runs to 20 residues. Trimming stripped 4 bases from V and 0 bases from J, with 26 bases between. Germline lookup yields CDR1 MGHRA and CDR2 YSYEKL. CDR3 sequence: CASSLPIPSVNPSSTDTQYF. The CDR3, as DNA: TGCGCCAGCAGCCTGCCGATACCCAGCGTCAACCCGTCGAGCACAGATACGCAGTATTTT.

This clone was picked up one time. This chain links TRBV15 with TRBJ2-2; TRBD2 agrees at 14 bases. Per the germline V gene, CDR1 is LNHNV and CDR2 is YYDKDF (reference sequence). V gave up 4 bases and J gave up 11 bases; unmatched junction bases: 6. The CDR3 is 15 residues long. As DNA, the CDR3 is TGTGCCACCAGCAAACCGGGACTAGCGGGAGAAGAGCTGTTTTTT. It is translated as CATSKPGLAGEELFF. Using reference TRBV15 and TRBJ2-2 for the parts outside the CDR3, the full variable domain is DAMVIQNPRYQVTQFGKPVTLSCSQTLNHNVMYWYQQKSSQAPKLLFHYYDKDFNNEADTPDNFQSRRPNTSFCFLDIRSPGLGDTAMYLCATSKPGLAGEELFFGEGSRLTVL.

The chain employs TRBV11-2 and TRBJ2-3; D remains ambiguous. This CDR3 has 14 residues. V lost 1 base to trimming and J lost 2 bases, with 7 bases between them. Germline CDR1 SGHAT, CDR2 FQNNGV. The CDR3 reads CASSLGPSTDTQYF. DNA of the CDR3: TGTGCCAGCAGCTTAGGTCCTTCCACAGATACGCAGTATTTT.

Regarding this clone: The final CDR3 position lacks the conserved phenylalanine or tryptophan, pointing to a likely read error. No DNA is shown, since the ends of the CDR3 on it are uncertain; the CDR3 is the one TCRdb lists. The chain links TRBV6-1 to TRBJ2-7; the table names TRBD1, a call not compared with the DNA. The germline V gene encodes CDR1 MNHNS and CDR2 SASEGT. The CDR3 length is 13 residues, termini included. CDR3 sequence: CASSELLDRPPWL.

V is TRBV15 and J is TRBJ2-7, with 11 nucleotides matching TRBD2. The CDR3 has 16 amino acids. The V gene end was trimmed by 5 bases and the J gene end by 2 bases; junction bases not matched to a gene: 8. Germline CDR1 is LNHNV and CDR2 is YYDKDF (reference sequence). CDR3 sequence reads: CATSGVSGRVPYEQYF. The CDR3 DNA sequence: TGTGCCACCAGCGGAGTTAGCGGGAGGGTCCCCTACGAGCAGTACTTC.

The chain couples TRBV27 to TRBJ1-6, with 8 positions matching TRBD1. The CDR3 spans 14 residues. V was pared by 5 bases and J by 13 bases, with 10 bases of the junction left unmatched. Germline-derived CDR1 and CDR2 are MNHEY and SMNVEV (reference sequence). The CDR3 DNA sequence: TGTGCCAGCAGTCTAGGACAGGGTCTTCCTCCCCTCCACTTT. Protein product: CASSLGQGLPPLHF.

The V gene is TRBV24-1, the J gene TRBJ2-1; 8 bases are a match to TRBD2. The trim removed 9 bases at V and 0 bases at J, leaving 3 bases unmatched. CDR3 length: 14 residues. Germline CDR1 is KGHDR and CDR2 is SFDVKD. The CDR3 DNA is TGTGCCACCCAAAGCGGGAGCTCCTACAATGAGCAGTTCTTC. As protein: CATQSGSSYNEQFF.

The rearrangement joins TRBV11-2 to TRBJ2-1, with TRBD2 identical over 8 bases. J was trimmed by 6 bases and V by 4 bases; bases with no gene match: 2. Germline-derived CDR1 and CDR2 are SGHAT and FQNNGV. This CDR3 contains 13 residues. CDR3 sequence (DNA): TGTGCCAGCAGCTCCGGGACTAGCAATGAGCAGTTCTTC. It encodes CASSSGTSNEQFF.

The V call is TRBV12-1, the J call TRBJ2-7; the table calls TRBD2, which could not be checked here. TRBV12-1 is given as a pseudogene. The length of the CDR3 is 18 residues. This chain's CDR3 is CASSFPSRRLAEGHEQYF. Written as DNA, the CDR3 is TGTGCCAGCAGCTTTCCTAGCCGAAGACTAGCGGAGGGGCACGAGCAGTACTTC.

In DNA, the CDR3 is TGCGCCAGCAGCCCCGACAGGGGAGGGTATGGCTACACCTTC. Translation gives CASSPDRGGYGYTF. The rearrangement joins TRBV5-1 to TRBJ1-2; 8 nucleotides align to TRBD1. This CDR3 has 14 amino acids. V gave up 4 bases and J gave up 5 bases; unmatched junction bases: 7. Germline V gene lookup returns CDR1 SGHRS and CDR2 YFSETQ.